The clone carrying this T cell receptor beta chain was seen only once. The V segment lost 2 bases and the J segment 1 base; nucleotides outside the gene matches: 8. Looked up from germline, CDR1 is SQVTM and CDR2 is ANQGSEA. This CDR3 comprises 17 residues. The protocol was immunoSEQ multiplex PCR, while the TCRdb copy is restricted to in-frame clones and leaves out a portion. The sample shows tens of thousands of clones, around 96% of them seen only once. This specimen belongs to a study of preoperative IRX-2 immunotherapy in early breast cancer. The treatment is: preoperative locoregional IRX-2 cytokine immunotherapy. Preoperative locoregional IRX-2 cytokine immunotherapy was tested in the phase Ib source study.

This TCR came from a human donor with breast cancer. The sample was acquired from a patient treated with IRX-2 immunotherapy. V and J are TRBV29-1 and TRBJ2-5; TRBD2 matches 12 bases. The DNA for the CDR3 is TGCAGCGTTGAACGGCTAGCGGGGGGGCCGGGCCAAGAGACCCAGTACTTC. This translates into CSVERLAGGPGQETQYF.